Listed here is a single TCR beta chain. Clones were sequenced by immunoSEQ multiplex PCR, and TCRdb holds only the in-frame ones, with some missing. The sample carries under 300,000 clones, more than 80% recorded once. The sample belongs to a study of blood T cell repertoires in COVID-19. Looking at the study overall: Sample material is recorded as cDNA or gDNA derived from T cells, B-cell-depleted T cells, or PBMCs.

Germline CDR1 reads ENHRY; CDR2 reads SYGVKD. The CDR3 is 11 residues long. V shed 4 bases and J shed 15 bases, with 13 bases lying between them. The specimen was peripheral blood. The genes are TRBV10-3 and TRBJ2-1; perhaps TRBD2 as D (5 bases). This TCR came from a woman aged 40 to 50 with acute or convalescent COVID-19. CDR3 loop: CAISGGRESFF. For the CDR3, the DNA is TGTGCCATCAGTGGGGGTAGGGAGTCGTTCTTC.